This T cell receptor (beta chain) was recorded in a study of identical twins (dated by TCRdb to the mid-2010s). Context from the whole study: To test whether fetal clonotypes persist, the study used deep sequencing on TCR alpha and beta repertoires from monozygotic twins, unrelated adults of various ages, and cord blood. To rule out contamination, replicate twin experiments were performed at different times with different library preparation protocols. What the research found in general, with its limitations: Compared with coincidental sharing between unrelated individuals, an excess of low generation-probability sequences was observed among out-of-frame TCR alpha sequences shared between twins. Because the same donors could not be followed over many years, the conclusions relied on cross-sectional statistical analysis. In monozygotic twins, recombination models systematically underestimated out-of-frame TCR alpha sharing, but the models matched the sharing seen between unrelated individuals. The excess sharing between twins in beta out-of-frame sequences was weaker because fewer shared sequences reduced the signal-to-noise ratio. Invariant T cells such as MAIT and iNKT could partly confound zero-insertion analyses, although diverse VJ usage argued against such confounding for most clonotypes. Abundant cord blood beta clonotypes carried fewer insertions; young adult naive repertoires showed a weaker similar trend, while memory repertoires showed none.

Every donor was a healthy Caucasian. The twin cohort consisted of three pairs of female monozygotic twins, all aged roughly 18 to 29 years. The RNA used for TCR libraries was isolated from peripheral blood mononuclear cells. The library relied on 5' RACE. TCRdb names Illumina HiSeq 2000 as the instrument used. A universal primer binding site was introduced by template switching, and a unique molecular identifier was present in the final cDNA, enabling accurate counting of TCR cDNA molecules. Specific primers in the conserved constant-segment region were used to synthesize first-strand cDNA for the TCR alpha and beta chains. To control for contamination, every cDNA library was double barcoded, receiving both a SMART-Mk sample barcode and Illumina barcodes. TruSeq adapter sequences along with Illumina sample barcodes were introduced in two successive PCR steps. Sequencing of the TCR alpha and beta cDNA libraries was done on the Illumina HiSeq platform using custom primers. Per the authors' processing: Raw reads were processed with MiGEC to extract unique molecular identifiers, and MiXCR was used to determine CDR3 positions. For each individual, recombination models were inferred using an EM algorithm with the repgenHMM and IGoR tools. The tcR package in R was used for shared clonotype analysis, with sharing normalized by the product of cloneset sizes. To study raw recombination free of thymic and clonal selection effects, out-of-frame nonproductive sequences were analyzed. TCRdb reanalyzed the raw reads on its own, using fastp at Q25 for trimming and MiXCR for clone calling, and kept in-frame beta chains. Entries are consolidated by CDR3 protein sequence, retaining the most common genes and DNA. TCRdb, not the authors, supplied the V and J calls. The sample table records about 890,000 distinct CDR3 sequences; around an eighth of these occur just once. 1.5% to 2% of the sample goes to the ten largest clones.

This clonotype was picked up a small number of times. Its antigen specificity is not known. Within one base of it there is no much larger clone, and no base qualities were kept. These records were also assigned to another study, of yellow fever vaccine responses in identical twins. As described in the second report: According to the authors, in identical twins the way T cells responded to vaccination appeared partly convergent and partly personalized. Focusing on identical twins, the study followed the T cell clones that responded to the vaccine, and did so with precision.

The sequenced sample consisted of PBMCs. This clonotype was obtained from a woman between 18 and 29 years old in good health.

The DNA sequence is as follows: TGTGCCAGCAGTTATTCCGACAGGCCAAATCAGCCCCAGCATTTT. Its protein product is CASSYSDRPNQPQHF. The chain couples TRBV6-5 to TRBJ1-5; matching of 6 bases hints at TRBD1 as the D gene. From the cysteine up to the phenylalanine, the CDR3 has a length of 15 residues. Just CDR3 DNA is preserved here, 45 bases in frame from base 1. The germline V gene specifies MNHEY as CDR1 and SVGAGI as CDR2. The trim is 3 bases for V and 4 bases for J, with a gap of 13 bases between the germline ends.